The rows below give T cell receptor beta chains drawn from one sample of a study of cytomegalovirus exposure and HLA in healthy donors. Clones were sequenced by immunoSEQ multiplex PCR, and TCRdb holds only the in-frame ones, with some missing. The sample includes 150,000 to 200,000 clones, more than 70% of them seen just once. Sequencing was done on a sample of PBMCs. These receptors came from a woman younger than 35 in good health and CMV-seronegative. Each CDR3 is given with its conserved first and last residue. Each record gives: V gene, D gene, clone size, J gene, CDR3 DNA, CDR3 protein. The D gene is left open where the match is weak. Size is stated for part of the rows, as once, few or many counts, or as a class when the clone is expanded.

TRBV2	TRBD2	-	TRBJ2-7	TGTGCCAGCAGCAATAACGCCCGCCGTCAGCGGGACTTGCCCTACGAGCAGTACTTC	CASSNNARRQRDLPYEQYF
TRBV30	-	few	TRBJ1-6	TGTGCCTGGAGTGTTCCGGGAACGTCGCATTCACCCCTCCACTTT	CAWSVPGTSHSPLHF
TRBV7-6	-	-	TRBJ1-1	TGTGCCAGCAGCTTAGGCGGGGGAGGGAACACTGAAGCTTTCTTT	CASSLGGGGNTEAFF
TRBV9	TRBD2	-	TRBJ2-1	TGTGCCAGCAGCGTATGGCTAGCGGGAGGGCCTTACAATGAGCAGTTCTTC	CASSVWLAGGPYNEQFF
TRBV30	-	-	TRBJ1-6	TGTGCCTGGAGGAGATGGGGGGACTATAATTCACCCCTCCACTTT	CAWRRWGDYNSPLHF
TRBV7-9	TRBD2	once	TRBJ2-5	TGTGCCAGCAGCTTAGAACTAGCGGAAGAGACCCAGTACTTC	CASSLELAEETQYF
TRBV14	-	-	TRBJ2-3	TGTGCCAGCAGCCAAGGGGGGCTAGCAGATACGCAGTATTTT	CASSQGGLADTQYF
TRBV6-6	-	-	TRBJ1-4	TGTGCCAGCAGTTACTCTCCCGGGGATGAAAAACTGTTTTTT	CASSYSPGDEKLFF
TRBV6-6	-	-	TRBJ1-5	TGTGCCAGCAAATGGACAGTCAGTCAGCCCCAGCATTTT	CASKWTVSQPQHF
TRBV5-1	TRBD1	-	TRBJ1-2	TGCGCCAGTACAGGGGAGGACTATGGCTACACCTTC	CASTGEDYGYTF
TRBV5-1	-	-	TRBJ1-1	TGCGCCAGCAGCTTGGCGCCTGTGGCCAACACTGAAGCTTTCTTT	CASSLAPVANTEAFF
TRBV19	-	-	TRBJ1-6	TGTGCCAGTAGTAGCATACCCGGACAGTTTAATTCACCCCTCCACTTT	CASSSIPGQFNSPLHF
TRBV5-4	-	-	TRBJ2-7	TGTGCCAGCAGCTTGGCAGGGGTTAACGAGCAGTACTTC	CASSLAGVNEQYF
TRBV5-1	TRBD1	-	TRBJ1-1	TGCGCCAGCAGCTTAGGGGCAGGGGGCTCTGAAGCTTTCTTT	CASSLGAGGSEAFF
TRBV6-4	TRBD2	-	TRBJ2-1	TGTGCCAGCAGTGAAGGAGCGGGAGAAGCTAATGAGCAGTTCTTC	CASSEGAGEANEQFF
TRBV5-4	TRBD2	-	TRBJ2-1	TGTGCCAGCAGCTCCGCAGCGGGAGTCCCCTACAATGAGCAGTTCTTC	CASSSAAGVPYNEQFF